Below, 30 T cell receptor beta chains from the same sample are listed, as sequenced in a study of CD4 T cells in relation to SARS-CoV-2 and coronaviruses. Before the COVID-19 pandemic, during about 2010-2018, CD4+ T cells were taken from unexposed donors. TCRdb keeps only in-frame clones here, not all; method: immunoSEQ multiplex PCR. The table records around 69,000 clones, about 95% of them present only once. Sequences were obtained from naive CD4+ T cells from PBMCs. Subset specified: naive CD4+ T cells isolated by negative enrichment. The receptor set was obtained from a human donor in good health.

This chain joins TRBV6-5 and TRBJ1-1; D is perhaps TRBD1 (5 bases). This CDR3 contains 13 residues. Germline V CDR1 and CDR2: MNHEY, SVGAGI. The ends were cut back, 6 bases at V and 1 base at J, with 9 bases in the middle. The CDR3 reads CASSYDRNTEAFF. The CDR3 DNA reads TGTGCCAGCAGCTATGACAGGAACACTGAAGCTTTCTTT.

This sequence joins TRBV28 and TRBJ2-7, with D perhaps matching TRBD1 (5 bases). The CDR3 is 14 residues long. Germline CDR1 is MDHEN and CDR2 is SYDVKM. Deletions cut 2 bases from V and 2 bases from J, with 10 bases between. The CDR3 reads CASSLPQGTYEQYF. CDR3 DNA sequence: TGTGCCAGCAGTTTACCTCAGGGTACCTACGAGCAGTACTTC. The full variable domain, its missing parts supplied by reference TRBV28 and TRBJ2-7, is DVKVTQSSRYLVKRTGEKVFLECVQDMDHENMFWYRQDPGLGLRLIYFSYDVKMKEKGDIPEGYSVSREKKERFSLILESASTNQTSMYLCASSLPQGTYEQYFGPGTRLTVT.

The J gene is TRBJ2-5, the V gene TRBV7-3, with 9 bases identical to TRBD1. V trimming: 5 bases; J trimming: 4 bases; junction bases outside the gene matches: 5. In germline, CDR1 is SGHTA, CDR2 FQGTGA. The CDR3 has 14 amino acids. The chain's CDR3 is CASSPDRGGETQYF. The CDR3 DNA follows: TGTGCCAGCAGCCCGGACAGGGGAGGAGAGACCCAGTACTTC. The entire variable domain, with the rest obtained from reference TRBV7-3 and TRBJ2-5, is as follows: GAGVSQTPSNKVTEKGKYVELRCDPISGHTALYWYRQSLGQGPEFLIYFQGTGAADDSGLPNDRFFAVRPEGSVSTLKIQRTERGDSAVYLCASSPDRGGETQYFGPGTRLLVL.

The V gene is TRBV2, the J gene TRBJ2-3, with TRBD1 matching over 10 bases. Germline V gene lookup returns CDR1 SNHLY and CDR2 FYNNEI. V dropped 4 bases and J dropped 6; count of bases not matched to a gene: 7. The CDR3 has 15 residues. CDR3 bases: TGTGCCAGCAGTGGGGACAGGGGTATCGCGGATACGCAGTATTTT. Its protein product is CASSGDRGIADTQYF.

The V and J genes are TRBV4-1 and TRBJ2-3, with 8 positions matching TRBD1. CDR1 and CDR2 (germline): MGHRA, YSYEKL. This CDR3 is 16 amino acids long. V trimming: 3 bases; J trimming: 4 bases; junction bases outside the gene matches: 9. The CDR3 DNA follows: TGCGCCAGCAGCCAGTGGGACAGGCCAGTCGCAGATACGCAGTATTTT. This sequence encodes CASSQWDRPVADTQYF.

With respect to this clone: This specimen includes other DNA sequences encoding the same CDR3. This chain joins TRBV5-1 and TRBJ1-1, with no clear D. V dropped 0 bases and J dropped 1 base, with 7 bases sitting between them. Germline V lookup: CDR1 SGHRS, CDR2 YFSETQ. The CDR3 has 14 amino acids. CDR3 bases: TGCGCCAGCAGCTTGGACCGGGGGAACACTGAAGCTTTCTTT. Its translation: CASSLDRGNTEAFF. Supplemented by reference TRBV5-1 and TRBJ1-1, the full variable domain reads KAGVTQTPRYLIKTRGQQVTLSCSPISGHRSVSWYQQTPGQGLQFLFEYFSETQRNKGNFPGRFSGRQFSNSRSEMNVSTLELGDSALYLCASSLDRGNTEAFFGQGTRLTVV.

The chain recombines TRBV5-1 with TRBJ2-3, with 7 bases matching TRBD1. The CDR3 spans 17 residues. Germline-derived CDR1 and CDR2 are SGHRS and YFSETQ. V gave up 3 bases and J gave up 5 bases; unmatched junction bases: 15. CDR3 in DNA: TGCGCCAGCAGCTGGGGGCCCGGGACAGATTCATTAGATACGCAGTATTTT. This translates into CASSWGPGTDSLDTQYF.

This rearrangement joins TRBV9 to TRBJ2-7; D may be TRBD2 (6 bases). Germline loops: CDR1 SGDLS, CDR2 YYNGEE. The CDR3 loop spans 15 amino acids. V dropped 4 bases and J dropped 7 bases, with 21 bases sitting between them. The DNA of the CDR3 is TGTGCCAGCAGCCAAACCGGGACTGGGCCCCGTGAGCAGTACTTC. Residues: CASSQTGTGPREQYF.

The V gene is TRBV6-5, the J gene TRBJ2-7, with D possibly matching TRBD2 (5 bases). CDR3 size: 14 residues. CDR1 MNHEY and CDR2 SVGAGI come from the germline V gene. V gave up 5 bases and J gave up 4 bases, with 15 bases separating them. This chain's CDR3 is CASSPAGLIYEQYF. DNA of the CDR3: TGTGCCAGCAGTCCAGCCGGACTGATATACGAGCAGTACTTC.

The CDR3 is CASSINGLYNTGELFF. The CDR3 bases are TGTGCCAGTAGTATAAATGGACTTTATAATACCGGGGAGCTGTTTTTT. The chain combines TRBV19 with TRBJ2-2; weak D call: TRBD2 (5 bases). The CDR3 runs to 16 residues. Trimming shortened V by 2 bases and J by 5 bases, and 15 bases separated the two germline ends. The germline gives CDR1 LNHDA, CDR2 SQIVND (reference sequence).

The chain links TRBV25-1 to TRBJ2-7, with TRBD2 identical over 7 bases. J was trimmed by 6 bases and V by 3 bases; bases with no gene match: 8. The V gene's germline CDR1 is MGHDK and CDR2 SYGVNS. CDR3 length: 14 residues. CDR3 sequence reads: CASSDQGRTSEQYF. The DNA of the CDR3 is TGTGCCAGCAGTGATCAGGGAAGGACTAGCGAGCAGTACTTC.

CDR3 bases: TGTGCCAGCAGTCGAAAAGTCCTAGCGACCTACAATGAGCAGTTCTTC. Translation: CASSRKVLATYNEQFF. The chain joins TRBV27 to TRBJ2-1; tentatively, D is TRBD2 (6 bases). Germline-derived CDR1 and CDR2 are MNHEY and SMNVEV (reference sequence). V lost 5 bases, J lost 2 bases, and 16 bases lay in between. This CDR3 has 16 amino acids.

The V and J genes are TRBV5-4 and TRBJ1-4; TRBD1 matches 9 bases. Germline-derived CDR1 and CDR2 are SGHNT and YYREEE (reference sequence). The V and J ends lost 4 bases and 6 bases, in that order; junction bases with no gene match: 7. The CDR3 has 15 amino acids. The CDR3 loop reads CASSTRDRVDEKLFF. CDR3 in DNA: TGTGCCAGCAGCACCCGGGACAGGGTAGATGAAAAACTGTTTTTT.

As DNA, the CDR3 is TGCGCCAGCAGCTTCATAGGGGGGGGCTCCACGGATACGCAGTATTTT. It yields the protein CASSFIGGGSTDTQYF. The rearrangement uses TRBV5-1 and TRBJ2-3; D may be TRBD2 (7 bases). This CDR3 is 16 amino acids long. Deletions cut 2 bases from V and 6 bases from J, with 19 bases between. CDR1 and CDR2 (germline): SGHRS, YFSETQ.

The V and J genes are TRBV4-1 and TRBJ2-7; maybe TRBD1 (5 bases). V was clipped by 1 base and J by 0 bases, with 16 bases between them. Germline-derived CDR1 and CDR2 are MGHRA and YSYEKL. CDR3 length: 17 residues. The CDR3 protein is CASSQVHPGTGSYEQYF. The CDR3 DNA follows: TGCGCCAGCAGCCAAGTTCACCCGGGTACAGGCTCCTACGAGCAGTACTTC.

This clone appeared a single time. The gene calls are TRBV3-1 (or the pseudogene TRBV3-2) and TRBJ1-1; TRBD1 matches 9 bases. Losses at the gene ends were 4 bases for V and 4 bases for J; bases not matched to a gene: 10. This CDR3 has 16 amino acids. Germline-derived CDR1 and CDR2 are LGHDT and YNNKEL (reference sequence). This CDR3 is CASSPRQGGSSTEAFF. CDR3 nucleotides: TGTGCCAGCAGCCCTCGACAGGGGGGGAGCAGCACTGAAGCTTTCTTT.

The rearrangement links TRBV5-1 to TRBJ2-2; TRBD1 matches 7 bases. This CDR3 is 15 amino acids long. The V segment lost 4 bases and the J segment 3 bases; nucleotides outside the gene matches: 6. Germline V gene sequence: CDR1 SGHRS, CDR2 YFSETQ. The CDR3 loop reads CASSAGTAHTGELFF. The CDR3 DNA is TGCGCCAGCAGCGCCGGGACAGCGCACACCGGGGAGCTGTTTTTT.

J is TRBJ2-4 and V is TRBV3-1 (or the pseudogene TRBV3-2); D is perhaps TRBD1 or TRBD2 (6 bases each). V was shortened by 4 bases and J by 2 bases, with 21 bases between the two germline ends. From germline, CDR1 is LGHDT and CDR2 YNNKEL (reference sequence). The length of the CDR3 is 18 residues. The CDR3 sequence is CASSPTGIWGATKNIQYF. CDR3 in DNA: TGTGCCAGCAGCCCGACCGGGATTTGGGGGGCGACCAAAAACATTCAGTACTTC.

This clone was counted a single time. The chain is built from TRBV12-3 or TRBV12-4 and TRBJ2-7, with D perhaps matching TRBD1 (6 bases). The CDR3 runs 12 residues. V was cut by 4 bases and J by 6 bases, with 10 bases left in between. The CDR3 DNA sequence: TGTGCCAGCAGTTCCTACAGGGCCGAGCAGTACTTC. Its translation is CASSSYRAEQYF.

In its sample, this clone was seen once. The chain has TRBV19 and TRBJ1-2, with D hard to call. In germline, CDR1 is LNHDA, CDR2 SQIVND (reference sequence). Trimming cost V 4 bases and J 6 bases, with 27 bases left between them. The CDR3 loop spans 18 amino acids. In DNA, the CDR3 is TGTGCCAGTAGTACAATTAGAAGTTTTACGGAATTCAACCATGGCTACACCTTC. Translation: CASSTIRSFTEFNHGYTF.

The chain carries TRBV3-1 (or the pseudogene TRBV3-2) and TRBJ2-6; possible D gene TRBD1, 8 bases. The length of the CDR3 is 24 residues. With 2 bases removed from V and 0 bases from J, the gap between germline ends came to 32 bases. Looked up from germline, CDR1 is LGHDT and CDR2 is YNNKEL (reference sequence). This chain's CDR3 is CASSQRDKQGGERGPASGANVLTF. DNA for the CDR3: TGTGCCAGCAGCCAAAGGGATAAACAGGGGGGGGAGCGGGGACCTGCCTCTGGGGCCAACGTCCTGACTTTC.

Notes on this clone: The junction differs from germline at one of its ends, possibly a read error. The chain employs TRBV10-3 and TRBJ2-7, with D unclear. Germline values: CDR1 ENHRY, CDR2 SYGVKD. The CDR3 runs to 11 residues. CDR3 region: CAISESIDKHF. The CDR3 DNA reads as TGTGCCATCAGTGAGTCGATAGATAAACACTTC.

This clone showed up just a few times. This chain links TRBV5-8 with TRBJ1-4; 7 bases fit TRBD1. CDR3 length equals 16 residues. CDR1 and CDR2 (germline): SGHTS, YDEGEE. V trimming: 4 bases; J trimming: 0 bases; junction bases outside the gene matches: 6. The CDR3 bases are TGTGCCAGCAGCAACGGACAGGTTGCAACTAATGAAAAACTGTTTTTT. It yields the protein CASSNGQVATNEKLFF.

The chain recombines TRBV9 with TRBJ1-3; TRBD1 aligns across 9 bases. Germline trimming cut 2 bases from V and 2 bases from J; bases unmatched to any gene: 2. Germline V gene lookup returns CDR1 SGDLS and CDR2 YYNGEE. The CDR3 is 15 amino acids. The CDR3 is CASSVGQGTGNTIYF. CDR3 nucleotide sequence: TGTGCCAGCAGCGTGGGACAGGGTACTGGAAACACCATATATTTT.

This chain joins TRBV2 and TRBJ2-7; TRBD2 agrees at 9 bases. Germline CDR1 reads SNHLY; CDR2 reads FYNNEI. The CDR3 is made up of 15 amino acids. V lost 1 base and J lost 9; bases outside the gene matches: 10. CDR3: CASSEVTSGRGWQYF. In DNA form, the CDR3 reads TGTGCCAGCAGTGAAGTTACTAGCGGGCGGGGGTGGCAGTACTTC.

In nucleotides, the CDR3 is TGCAGCGTTGCGGGGAATAGCAATCAGCCCCAGCATTTT. Its protein is CSVAGNSNQPQHF. The rearrangement links TRBV29-1 to TRBJ1-5; no clear D gene. The CDR3 loop spans 13 amino acids. Trimming stripped 4 bases from V and 0 bases from J, with 7 bases between. Germline-derived CDR1 and CDR2 are SQVTM and ANQGSEA.

This chain connects TRBV7-3 to TRBJ1-2; possibly TRBD1 for D (5 bases). V lost 8 bases and J 4 bases, leaving 20 bases between the germline ends. CDR1 and CDR2 (germline): SGHTA, FQGTGA. The CDR3 totals 15 residues. The CDR3 region is CASGPADRPVYGYTF. The CDR3 bases are TGTGCCAGCGGGCCGGCAGACAGACCGGTCTATGGCTACACCTTC.

The chain employs TRBV18 and TRBJ2-2, with TRBD2 matching 13 bases. The V gene end was trimmed by 7 bases and the J gene end by 3 bases; junction bases not matched to a gene: 17. This CDR3 has 20 amino acids. The germline V gene has CDR1 KGHSH and CDR2 LQKENI. CDR3 bases: TGTGCCAGCTACGGACAGGCCAGGACTAGCGGGAGATTGTACACCGGGGAGCTGTTTTTT. Its translation is CASYGQARTSGRLYTGELFF.

The V and J genes are TRBV4-2 and TRBJ2-7; D may be TRBD2 (5 bases). The V and J ends lost 0 bases and 7 bases respectively, with 16 bases between them. Germline CDR1 and CDR2: LGHNA and YNFKEQ. This CDR3 comprises 15 residues. CDR3 amino acids: CASSQDKRDFREQYF. The DNA for the CDR3 is TGTGCCAGCAGCCAAGATAAACGGGATTTTCGGGAGCAGTACTTC.

The J gene is TRBJ2-5, the V gene TRBV21-1; TRBD1 reflects the table's D call only, with no check against the DNA. TRBV21-1 is assigned pseudogene status. There are 16 residues in the CDR3. The CDR3 nucleotides are TGTGCCAGCAGCAAAGCGCAGAGTTGGGGCCAGGAGACCCAGTACTTC. It specifies CASSKAQSWGQETQYF.